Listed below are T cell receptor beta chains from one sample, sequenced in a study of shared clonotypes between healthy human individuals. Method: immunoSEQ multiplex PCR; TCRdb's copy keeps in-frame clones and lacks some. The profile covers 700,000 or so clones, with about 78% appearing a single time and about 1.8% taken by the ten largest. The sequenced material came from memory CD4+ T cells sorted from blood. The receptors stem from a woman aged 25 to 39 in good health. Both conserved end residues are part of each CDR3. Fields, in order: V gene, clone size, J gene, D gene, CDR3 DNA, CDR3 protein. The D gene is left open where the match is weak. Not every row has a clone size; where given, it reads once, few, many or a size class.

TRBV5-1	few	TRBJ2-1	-	TGCGCCAGCAACTCCGGGACGGCCTACAATGAGCAGTTCTTC	CASNSGTAYNEQFF
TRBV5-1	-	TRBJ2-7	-	TGCGCCAGCAGCTTTACCGCGAACTCCTACGAGCAGTACTTC	CASSFTANSYEQYF
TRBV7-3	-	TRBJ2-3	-	TGTGCCAGCAGCTCACCGGGAGATACGCAGTATTTT	CASSSPGDTQYF
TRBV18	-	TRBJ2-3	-	TGTGCCAGCTCACCGATGGGGAACACAGATACGCAGTATTTT	CASSPMGNTDTQYF
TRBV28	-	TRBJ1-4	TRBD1	TGTGCCAGCAGCTTATCCGGGACAGGGCGAATGTTTTTT	CASSLSGTGRMFF
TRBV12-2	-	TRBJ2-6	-	TGTGCAAGTCGCTTGCTGGGACGTCACTCTGGGGCCAACGTCCTGACTTTC	CASRLLGRHSGANVLTF
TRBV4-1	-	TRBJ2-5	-	TGCGCCAGCAGCTCGCCGTGGGACGGACAAAGGGCAGAGACCCAGTACTTC	CASSSPWDGQRAETQYF
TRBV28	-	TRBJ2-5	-	TGTGCCAGCAGCAATACAGGACCAGAGACCCAGTACTTC	CASSNTGPETQYF
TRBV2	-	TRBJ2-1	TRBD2	TGTGCCAGCAGTGAAGGACTAGCGGGAGGGTACAATGAGCAGTTCTTC	CASSEGLAGGYNEQFF
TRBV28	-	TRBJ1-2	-	TGTGCCGGAGGACAGACGTATGGCTACACCTTC	CAGGQTYGYTF
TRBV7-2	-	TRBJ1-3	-	TGTGCCAGCAGCCCCGATTACTCTGGAAACACCATATATTTT	CASSPDYSGNTIYF
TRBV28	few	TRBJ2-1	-	TGTGCCAGCAGTTTCCTAGAGTATGAGCAGTTCTTC	CASSFLEYEQFF
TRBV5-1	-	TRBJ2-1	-	TGCGCCAGCAGCTTGGCTATAGGGCCATATGAGCAGTTCTTC	CASSLAIGPYEQFF
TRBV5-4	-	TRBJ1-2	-	TGTGCCAGCAGCCCGAGGACGGATAACTATGGCTACACCTTC	CASSPRTDNYGYTF
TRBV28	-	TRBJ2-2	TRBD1	TGTGCCAGCAGCATTCCGGGACAGGGGGTTCTCGGGGAGCTGTTTTTT	CASSIPGQGVLGELFF
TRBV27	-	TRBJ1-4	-	TGTGCCAGCAGTTTATCAGCCCAACAAGCAACTAATGAAAAACTGTTTTTT	CASSLSAQQATNEKLFF
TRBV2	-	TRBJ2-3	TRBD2	TGTGCCAGCAGTGGACTAGCGGGAGGAGATACGCAGTATTTT	CASSGLAGGDTQYF
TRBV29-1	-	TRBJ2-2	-	TGCAGCGTTGGAGTCCAGGAGCGGACCGGGGAGCTGTTTTTT	CSVGVQERTGELFF
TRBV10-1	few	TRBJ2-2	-	TGCGCCGTTCGGGAAGGGATAGCAGATAACACCGGGGAGCTGTTTTTT	CAVREGIADNTGELFF
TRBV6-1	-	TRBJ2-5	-	TGTGCCAGCAGTGAACAGAAACAGGGAGGGACCCAGTACTTC	CASSEQKQGGTQYF
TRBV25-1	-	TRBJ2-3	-	TGTGCCAGCAGTGAAGGGGAAAGCACAGATACGCAGTATTTT	CASSEGESTDTQYF
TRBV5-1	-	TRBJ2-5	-	TGCGCCAGCAGCTTGCAGGCGGATGAGACCCAGTACTTC	CASSLQADETQYF
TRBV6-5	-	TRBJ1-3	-	TGTGCCAGCAGTTACTCCGGGCCCGGAAACACCATATATTTT	CASSYSGPGNTIYF
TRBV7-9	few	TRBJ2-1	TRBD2	TGTGCCAGCAGCTTTCTAACTAGCGGGTACAATGAGCAGTTCTTC	CASSFLTSGYNEQFF
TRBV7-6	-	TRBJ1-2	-	TGTGCCAGCAGCTTAGATCGGTATAACTATGGCTACACCTTC	CASSLDRYNYGYTF
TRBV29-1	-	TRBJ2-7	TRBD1	TGCAGCGTTGGGGACAGGAGGGCCTACGAGCAGTACTTC	CSVGDRRAYEQYF
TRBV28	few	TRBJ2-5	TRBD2	TGTGCCAGCAGTACGAGGACTAGCGGGCCGGAGACCCAGTACTTC	CASSTRTSGPETQYF
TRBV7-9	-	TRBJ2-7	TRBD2	TGTGCCAGCAGCTCAGGGACTAGCGGGACGAAGCAGTACTTC	CASSSGTSGTKQYF
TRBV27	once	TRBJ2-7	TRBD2	TGTGCCAGCAGCCCTCTAGCGGGTGGTCTTAGTCGTATGTACTTC	CASSPLAGGLSRMYF
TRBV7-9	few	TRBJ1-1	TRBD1	TGTGCCAGCAGCTTTGGGACAGCGGCGGGCACTGAAGCTTTCTTT	CASSFGTAAGTEAFF
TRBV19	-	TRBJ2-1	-	TGTGCCAGTAGTTCAAACCGAGCCTACAATGAGCAGTTCTTC	CASSSNRAYNEQFF
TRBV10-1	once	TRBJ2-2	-	TGCGCCAGCAGCATGAATTGGGGGGAGAACACCGGGGAGCTGTTTTTT	CASSMNWGENTGELFF